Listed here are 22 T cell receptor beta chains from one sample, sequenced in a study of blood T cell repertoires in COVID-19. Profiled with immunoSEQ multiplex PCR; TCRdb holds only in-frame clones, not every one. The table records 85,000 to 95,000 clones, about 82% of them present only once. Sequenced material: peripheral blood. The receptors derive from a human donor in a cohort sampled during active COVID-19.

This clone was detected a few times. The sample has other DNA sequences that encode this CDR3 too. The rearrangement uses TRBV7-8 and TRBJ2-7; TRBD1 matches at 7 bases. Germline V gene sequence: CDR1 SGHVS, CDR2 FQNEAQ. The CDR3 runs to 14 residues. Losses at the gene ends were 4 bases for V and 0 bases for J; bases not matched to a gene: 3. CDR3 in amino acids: CASSSRDSSYEQYF. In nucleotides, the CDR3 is TGTGCCAGCAGCTCCCGGGACAGCTCCTACGAGCAGTACTTC.

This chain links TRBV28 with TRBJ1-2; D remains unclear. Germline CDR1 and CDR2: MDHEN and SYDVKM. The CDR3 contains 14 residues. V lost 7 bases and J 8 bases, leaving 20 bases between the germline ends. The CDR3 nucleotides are TGTGCCAGCACATCCCCTCCGGGGAGGAACGGCTACACCTTC. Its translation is CASTSPPGRNGYTF.

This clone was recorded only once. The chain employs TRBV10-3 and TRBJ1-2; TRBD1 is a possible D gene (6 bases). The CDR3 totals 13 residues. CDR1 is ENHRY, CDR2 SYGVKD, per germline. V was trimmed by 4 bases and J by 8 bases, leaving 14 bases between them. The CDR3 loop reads CAISVTGRGGYTF. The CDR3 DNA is TGTGCCATCAGTGTAACAGGGCGAGGCGGCTACACCTTC.

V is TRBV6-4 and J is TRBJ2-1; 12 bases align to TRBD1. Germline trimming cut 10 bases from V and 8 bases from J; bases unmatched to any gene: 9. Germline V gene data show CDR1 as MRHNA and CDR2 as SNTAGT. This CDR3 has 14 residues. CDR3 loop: CATRSGTGGYEQFF. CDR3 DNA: TGTGCCACTCGGTCGGGGACAGGGGGCTATGAGCAGTTCTTC.

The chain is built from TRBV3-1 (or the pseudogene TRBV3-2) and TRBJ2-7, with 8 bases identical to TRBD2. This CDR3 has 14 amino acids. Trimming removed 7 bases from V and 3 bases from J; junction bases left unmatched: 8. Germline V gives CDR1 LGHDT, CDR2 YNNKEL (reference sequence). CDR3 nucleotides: TGTGCCAGCACCTTCGGGGGGGAGTACTACGAGCAGTACTTC. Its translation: CASTFGGEYYEQYF.

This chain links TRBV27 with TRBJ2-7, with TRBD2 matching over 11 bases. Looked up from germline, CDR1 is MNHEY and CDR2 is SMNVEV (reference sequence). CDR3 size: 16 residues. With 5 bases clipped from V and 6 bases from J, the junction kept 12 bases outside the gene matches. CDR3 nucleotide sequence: TGTGCCAGCAGTAATATGGGACTAGCGGCTTTAGTCGAGCAGTACTTC. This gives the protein CASSNMGLAALVEQYF.

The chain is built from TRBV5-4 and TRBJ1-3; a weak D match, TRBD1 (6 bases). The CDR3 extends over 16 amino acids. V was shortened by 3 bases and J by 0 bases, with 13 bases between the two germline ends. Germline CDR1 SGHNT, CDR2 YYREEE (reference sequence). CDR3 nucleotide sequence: TGTGCCAGCAGCTGGGGGAGACAGGCCTCTGGAAACACCATATATTTT. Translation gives CASSWGRQASGNTIYF.

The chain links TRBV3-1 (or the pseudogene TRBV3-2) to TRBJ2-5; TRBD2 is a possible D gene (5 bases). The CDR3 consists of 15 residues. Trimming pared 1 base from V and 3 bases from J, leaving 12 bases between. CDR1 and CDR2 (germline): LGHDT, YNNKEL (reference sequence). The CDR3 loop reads CASSQASAGKETQYF. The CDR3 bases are TGTGCCAGCAGCCAAGCCTCGGCCGGGAAAGAGACCCAGTACTTC.

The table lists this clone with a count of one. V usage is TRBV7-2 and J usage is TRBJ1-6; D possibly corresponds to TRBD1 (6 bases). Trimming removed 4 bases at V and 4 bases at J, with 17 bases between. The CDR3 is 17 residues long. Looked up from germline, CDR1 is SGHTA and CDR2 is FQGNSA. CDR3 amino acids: CASSSIRDNNYNSPLHF. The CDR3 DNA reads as TGTGCCAGCAGCTCAATCCGGGACAACAATTATAATTCACCCCTCCACTTT.

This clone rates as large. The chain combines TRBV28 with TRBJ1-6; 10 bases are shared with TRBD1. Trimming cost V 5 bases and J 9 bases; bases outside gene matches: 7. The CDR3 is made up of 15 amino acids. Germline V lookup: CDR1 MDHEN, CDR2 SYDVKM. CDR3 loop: CASSPLTGGRSPLHF. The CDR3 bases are TGTGCCAGCAGTCCGCTGACAGGGGGCCGTTCACCCCTCCACTTT.

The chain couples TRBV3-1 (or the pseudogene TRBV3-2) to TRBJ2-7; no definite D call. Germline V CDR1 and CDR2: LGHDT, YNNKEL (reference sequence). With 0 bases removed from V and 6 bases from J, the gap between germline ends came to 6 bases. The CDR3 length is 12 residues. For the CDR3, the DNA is TGTGCCAGCAGCCAAGATGGAGCCGAGCAGTACTTC. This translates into CASSQDGAEQYF.

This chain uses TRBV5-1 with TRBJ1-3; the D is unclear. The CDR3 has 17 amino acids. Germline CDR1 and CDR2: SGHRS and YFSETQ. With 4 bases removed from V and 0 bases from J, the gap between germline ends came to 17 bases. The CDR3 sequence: CASSPFESGFSGNTIYF. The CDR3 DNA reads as TGCGCCAGCAGCCCCTTCGAGTCCGGGTTCTCTGGAAACACCATATATTTT.

The CDR3 nucleotides are TGTGCCAGCAGTCCTGCCGCGGGATTTACCTACGAGCAGTACTTC. It yields the protein CASSPAAGFTYEQYF. The chain employs TRBV7-2 and TRBJ2-7; D may be TRBD2 (6 bases). This CDR3 has 15 residues. V shed 6 bases and J shed 2 bases, with 17 bases lying between them. CDR1 is SGHTA and CDR2 is FQGNSA in the germline V gene.

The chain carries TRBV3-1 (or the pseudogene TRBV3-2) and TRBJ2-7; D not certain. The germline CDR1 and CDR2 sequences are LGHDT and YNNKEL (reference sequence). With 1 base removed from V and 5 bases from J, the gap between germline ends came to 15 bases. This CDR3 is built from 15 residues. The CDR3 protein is CASSQATLFTDEQYF. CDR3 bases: TGTGCCAGCAGCCAAGCCACCCTATTTACCGACGAGCAGTACTTC.

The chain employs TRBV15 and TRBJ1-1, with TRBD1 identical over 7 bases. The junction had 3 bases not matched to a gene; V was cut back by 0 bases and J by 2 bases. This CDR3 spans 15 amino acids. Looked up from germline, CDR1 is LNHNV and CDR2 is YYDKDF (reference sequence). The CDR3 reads CATSRDRTGNTEAFF. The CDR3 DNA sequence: TGTGCCACCAGCAGAGATCGGACAGGAAACACTGAAGCTTTCTTT.

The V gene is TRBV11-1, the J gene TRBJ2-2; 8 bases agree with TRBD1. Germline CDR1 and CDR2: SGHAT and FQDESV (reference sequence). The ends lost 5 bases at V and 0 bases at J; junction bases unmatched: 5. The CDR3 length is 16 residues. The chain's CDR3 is CASSQGAGANTGELFF. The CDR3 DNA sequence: TGTGCCAGCAGCCAGGGGGCAGGGGCGAACACCGGGGAGCTGTTTTTT.

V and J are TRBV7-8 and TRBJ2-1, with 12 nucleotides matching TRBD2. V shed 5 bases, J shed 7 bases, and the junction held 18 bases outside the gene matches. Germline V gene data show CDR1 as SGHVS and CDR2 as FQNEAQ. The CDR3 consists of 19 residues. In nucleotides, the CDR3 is TGTGCCAGCAGCAGTTATAAGACTAGCGGGAGTACTGCTTTGAATGAGCAGTTCTTC. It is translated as CASSSYKTSGSTALNEQFF.

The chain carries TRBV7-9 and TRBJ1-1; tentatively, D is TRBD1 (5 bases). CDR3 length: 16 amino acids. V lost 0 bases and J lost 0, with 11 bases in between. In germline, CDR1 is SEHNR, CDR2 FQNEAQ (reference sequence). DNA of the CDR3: TGTGCCAGCAGCTTAGCGGGGGGAGGTATGAACACTGAAGCTTTCTTT. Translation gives CASSLAGGGMNTEAFF.

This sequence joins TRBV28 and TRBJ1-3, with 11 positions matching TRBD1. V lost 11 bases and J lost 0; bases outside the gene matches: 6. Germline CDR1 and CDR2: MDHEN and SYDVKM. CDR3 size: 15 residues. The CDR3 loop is CAGGQGGPSGNTIYF. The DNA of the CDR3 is TGTGCCGGGGGACAGGGGGGTCCCTCTGGAAACACCATATATTTT.

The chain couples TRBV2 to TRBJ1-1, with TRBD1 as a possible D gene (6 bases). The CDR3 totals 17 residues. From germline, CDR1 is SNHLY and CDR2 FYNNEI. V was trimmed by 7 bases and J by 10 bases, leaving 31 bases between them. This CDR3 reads CASTPDGQGPKKGLAFF. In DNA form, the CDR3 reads TGTGCCAGCACCCCCGATGGGCAGGGGCCCAAAAAGGGTCTAGCTTTCTTT.

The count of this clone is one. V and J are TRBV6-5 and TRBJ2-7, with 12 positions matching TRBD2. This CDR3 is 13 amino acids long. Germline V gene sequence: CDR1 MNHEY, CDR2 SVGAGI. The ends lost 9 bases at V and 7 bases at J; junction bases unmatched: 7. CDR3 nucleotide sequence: TGTGCCAGTTTTGGGACTAGCGGGCTGGAGCAGTACTTC. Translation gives CASFGTSGLEQYF.

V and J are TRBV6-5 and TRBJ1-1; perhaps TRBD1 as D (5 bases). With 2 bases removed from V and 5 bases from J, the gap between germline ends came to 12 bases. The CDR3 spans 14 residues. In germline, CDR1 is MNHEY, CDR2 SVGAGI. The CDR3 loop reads CASSYVRTNTEAFF. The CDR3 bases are TGTGCCAGCAGTTACGTCCGGACAAATACTGAAGCTTTCTTT.